These 27 T cell receptor beta chains were sequenced from one sample in a study of identical twins. MiXCR was run by TCRdb on the 5' RACE reads, yielding one entry per CDR3 protein. The table has 200,000 to 250,000 distinct CDR3 sequences, 6.5% to 8.5% seen once. These same records also appear under a second study, on yellow fever vaccine responses in identical twins.

The sequenced sample was memory (CD45RO+) T cells sorted from blood. The receptor set was obtained from a woman under 30 in good health.

This clonotype appeared a few times. The chain couples TRBV19 to TRBJ2-7, with D possibly TRBD1 on 5 matching bases. The CDR3 sequence is 14 residues long. Germline CDR1 and CDR2: LNHDA and SQIVND (reference sequence). Trimming left V 4 bases short and J 3 bases short, with 13 bases between. CDR3 protein: CASSTQPGNYEQYF. CDR3 bases: TGTGCCAGTAGTACTCAGCCAGGGAACTACGAGCAGTACTTC.

This clonotype has ten or more counts. The rearrangement joins TRBV28 to TRBJ2-2; tentatively, D is TRBD1 (5 bases). V dropped 8 bases and J dropped 5 bases, with 21 bases sitting between them. The CDR3 length is 16 residues. Germline V CDR1 and CDR2: MDHEN, SYDVKM. Written as DNA, the CDR3 is TGTGCCAGCCTAGGCTCGAAGGGGCTACCGACCGGGGAGCTGTTTTTT. It codes for CASLGSKGLPTGELFF.

This chain links TRBV3-1 with TRBJ1-1; D might be TRBD1 (5 bases). The CDR3 loop spans 14 amino acids. Germline CDR1 and CDR2: LGHDT and YNNKEL (reference sequence). Trimming shortened V by 6 bases and J by 0 bases, and 11 bases separated the two germline ends. The CDR3 nucleotides read TGTGCCAGCAGACACGGGACGGTGAACACTGAAGCTTTCTTT. Translation gives CASRHGTVNTEAFF. Combining the CDR3 with reference TRBV3-1 and TRBJ1-1 gives the whole variable domain DTAVSQTPKYLVTQMGNDKSIKCEQNLGHDTMYWYKQDSKKFLKIMFSYNNKELIINETVPNRFSPKSPDKAHLNLHINSLELGDSAVYFCASRHGTVNTEAFFGQGTRLTVV.

The chain has TRBV14 and TRBJ1-1; possible D gene TRBD1, 6 bases. Germline CDR1 and CDR2: SGHDN and FVKESK. Trimming stripped 4 bases from V and 7 bases from J, with 10 bases between. This CDR3 comprises 12 residues. CDR3 sequence: CASSPRGLEAFF. DNA for the CDR3: TGTGCCAGCAGCCCTCGGGGGCTTGAAGCTTTCTTT.

This clonotype has a count of ten or more. V usage is TRBV29-1 and J usage is TRBJ2-7, with 9 bases fitting TRBD2. This CDR3 has 14 residues. CDR1 is SQVTM, CDR2 ANQGSEA, per germline. As DNA, the CDR3 is TGCAGAGCCGGGGTAGCGGGAGACCCCTACGAGCAGTACTTC. This sequence encodes CRAGVAGDPYEQYF.

The J gene is TRBJ2-2, the V gene TRBV27, with TRBD2 identical over 8 bases. Looked up from germline, CDR1 is MNHEY and CDR2 is SMNVEV (reference sequence). J lost 7 bases, V lost 1 base, and 17 bases had no gene match. This CDR3 is 19 amino acids long. The CDR3 is CASSLFHGSGSFESGELFF. The CDR3, as DNA: TGTGCCAGCAGTTTATTCCACGGGAGCGGGAGCTTCGAAAGCGGGGAGCTGTTTTTT.

This chain links TRBV14 with TRBJ1-2; possibly TRBD1 for D (5 bases). V shed 0 bases and J shed 4 bases, with 9 bases lying between them. This CDR3 comprises 14 residues. The V gene's germline CDR1 is SGHDN and CDR2 FVKESK. CDR3 nucleotide sequence: TGTGCCAGCAGCCAAGAAGTGACAGCCTATGGCTACACCTTC. Translation gives CASSQEVTAYGYTF.

This clonotype was counted between two and nine times. J is TRBJ1-1 and V is TRBV3-1; perhaps TRBD1 as D (5 bases). Germline V gene sequence: CDR1 LGHDT, CDR2 YNNKEL (reference sequence). This CDR3 has 14 amino acids. V lost 6 bases and J 1 base, leaving 12 bases between the germline ends. The chain's CDR3 is CASRRRDSNTEAFF. CDR3 DNA sequence: TGTGCCAGCAGACGGAGGGACTCGAACACTGAAGCTTTCTTT.

This clonotype was recorded at least ten times. This chain links TRBV24-1 with TRBJ1-5, with D perhaps TRBD1 (5 bases). Germline V gene lookup returns CDR1 KGHDR and CDR2 SFDVKD. Trimming shortened V by 10 bases and J by 7 bases, and 19 bases separated the two germline ends. The CDR3 sequence is 14 residues long. The CDR3 loop reads CATAGEDLTQPQHF. The CDR3 DNA reads as TGTGCCACAGCGGGGGAAGACCTGACACAGCCCCAGCATTTT.

This clonotype showed up many times. The V call is TRBV4-3, the J call TRBJ2-7; 10 bases map to TRBD1. Per the germline V gene, CDR1 is LGHNA and CDR2 is YSLEER. Losses at the gene ends were 2 bases for V and 3 bases for J; bases not matched to a gene: 4. CDR3 size: 15 residues. The CDR3 loop reads CASSQRRTGGYEQYF. CDR3 sequence (DNA): TGCGCCAGCAGCCAACGGAGGACAGGGGGCTACGAGCAGTACTTC.

V and J are TRBV29-1 and TRBJ1-3; D remains ambiguous. V was cut by 4 bases and J by 0 bases, with 16 bases left in between. The CDR3 runs to 16 residues. Looked up from germline, CDR1 is SQVTM and CDR2 is ANQGSEA. The CDR3 region is CSVVLFAASSGNTIYF. The CDR3 DNA follows: TGCAGCGTTGTTCTCTTCGCAGCGAGCTCTGGAAACACCATATATTTT.

This clonotype was recorded a few times. As DNA, the CDR3 is TGCGCCAGCAGCTTGGATACGGGGGTCGGCGATGAGCAGTTCTTC. It translates to CASSLDTGVGDEQFF. The rearrangement joins TRBV5-1 to TRBJ2-1; D is perhaps TRBD2 (6 bases). Trimming removed 0 bases from V and 8 bases from J, with 15 bases in between. There are 15 residues in the CDR3. Germline V gene sequence: CDR1 SGHRS, CDR2 YFSETQ. Filled out from reference TRBV5-1 and TRBJ2-1, the complete variable domain reads KAGVTQTPRYLIKTRGQQVTLSCSPISGHRSVSWYQQTPGQGLQFLFEYFSETQRNKGNFPGRFSGRQFSNSRSEMNVSTLELGDSALYLCASSLDTGVGDEQFFGPGTRLTVL.

This clonotype occurred many times. V gene TRBV20-1 combines with J gene TRBJ1-5; the D is unclear. Trimming stripped 3 bases from V and 3 bases from J, with 6 bases between. The germline gives CDR1 DFQATT, CDR2 SNEGSKA (reference sequence). CDR3 length: 12 amino acids. CDR3 in amino acids: CSASRTNQPQHF. CDR3 sequence (DNA): TGCAGTGCTAGCAGGACCAATCAGCCCCAGCATTTT.

This clonotype showed up many times. The chain links TRBV6-2 or TRBV6-3 to TRBJ2-3, with 9 bases identical to TRBD1. Trimming cost V 8 bases and J 0 bases; bases outside gene matches: 6. This CDR3 is 15 amino acids long. Germline lookup yields CDR1 MNHEY and CDR2 SVGEGT. Here the CDR3 reads CASRLGQGSTDTQYF. The DNA for the CDR3 is TGTGCCAGCCGTCTGGGACAGGGAAGCACAGATACGCAGTATTTT.

The table lists this clonotype with a few counts. The genes are TRBV7-9 and TRBJ2-5; TRBD2 agrees at 14 bases. Germline lookup yields CDR1 SEHNR and CDR2 FQNEAQ (reference sequence). The V and J ends lost 3 bases and 5 bases, in that order; junction bases with no gene match: 5. The CDR3 sequence is 16 residues long. CDR3 protein: CASSFRLAGGPETQYF. CDR3 sequence (DNA): TGTGCCAGCAGCTTCAGACTAGCGGGAGGGCCCGAGACCCAGTACTTC. Complete variable domain (other parts from reference TRBV7-9 and TRBJ2-5): DTGVSQNPRHKITKRGQNVTFRCDPISEHNRLYWYRQTLGQGPEFLTYFQNEAQLEKSRLLSDRFSAERPKGSFSTLEIQRTEQGDSAMYLCASSFRLAGGPETQYFGPGTRLLVL.

This clonotype appeared a few times. The J gene is TRBJ2-4, the V gene TRBV7-9; D ambiguous. The ends were cut back, 5 bases at V and 7 bases at J, with 15 bases in the middle. This CDR3 contains 14 residues. Germline CDR1 is SEHNR and CDR2 is FQNEAQ (reference sequence). DNA of the CDR3: TGTGCCAGCAGCCCGGAAGTATTGGGGAACATTCAGTACTTC. It encodes CASSPEVLGNIQYF.

The rearrangement uses TRBV7-2 and TRBJ2-5; 11 bases fit TRBD2. Trimming took 5 bases from V and 4 from J; bases not matched to a gene: 3. Germline CDR1 and CDR2: SGHTA and FQGNSA. This CDR3 has 14 residues. In DNA, the CDR3 is TGTGCCAGCAGCATCGGGACTAGCGGAGAGACCCAGTACTTC. Translated: CASSIGTSGETQYF.

This clonotype was counted only a few times. This chain joins TRBV5-6 and TRBJ1-6, with 7 bases that match TRBD1. The trim removed 4 bases at V and 14 bases at J, leaving 12 bases unmatched. Per germline, CDR1 SGHDT and CDR2 YYEEEE. The length of the CDR3 is 14 residues. The CDR3 reads CASSRGQRNLALHF. The CDR3 DNA is TGTGCCAGCAGCCGGGGACAGCGAAATCTGGCCCTCCACTTT.

This clonotype came up a few times. The chain recombines TRBV28 with TRBJ1-1; TRBD1 agrees at 11 bases. CDR3 size: 17 residues. Germline lookup yields CDR1 MDHEN and CDR2 SYDVKM. V gave up 6 bases and J gave up 5 bases; unmatched junction bases: 14. CDR3 region: CASRPIGTGGGGTEAFF. The CDR3 bases are TGTGCCAGCAGGCCGATCGGGACAGGGGGTGGAGGTACTGAAGCTTTCTTT.

This clonotype appeared many times. The chain joins TRBV5-1 to TRBJ2-7; TRBD1 matches 7 bases. With V trimmed by 4 bases and J by 2 bases, 3 bases remained unmatched. Germline V CDR1 and CDR2: SGHRS, YFSETQ. The CDR3 contains 13 residues. CDR3 region: CASSETGPYEQYF. The CDR3 DNA is TGCGCCAGCAGCGAGACAGGGCCCTACGAGCAGTACTTC.

This clonotype has a count of ten or more. The chain carries TRBV24-1 and TRBJ2-5, with 7 bases identical to TRBD1. Germline V gives CDR1 KGHDR, CDR2 SFDVKD. V shed 8 bases and J 2 bases; nucleotides not matched to a gene: 4. The length of the CDR3 is 13 residues. The CDR3: CATKDRVQETQYF. CDR3 nucleotides: TGTGCCACCAAAGACAGGGTACAAGAGACCCAGTACTTC.

The genes are TRBV18 and TRBJ1-2; 7 positions match TRBD1. The junction had 9 bases not matched to a gene; V was cut back by 2 bases and J by 0 bases. Germline V gives CDR1 KGHSH, CDR2 LQKENI. There are 17 residues in the CDR3. The CDR3 DNA reads as TGTGCCAGCTCACCAAGGGACAGCGCCTGGTCTAACTATGGCTACACCTTC. It yields the protein CASSPRDSAWSNYGYTF.

In its sample, this clonotype was seen many times. The chain carries TRBV12-3 or TRBV12-4 and TRBJ1-3; D is perhaps TRBD1 (5 bases). V dropped 5 bases and J dropped 9 bases, with 14 bases sitting between them. The CDR3 extends over 13 amino acids. The CDR3 spells CASSPRRGATIYF. In DNA form, the CDR3 reads TGTGCCAGCAGTCCCCGGCGGGGCGCCACCATATATTTT.

The chain joins TRBV12-3 or TRBV12-4 to TRBJ2-1; 7 positions agree with TRBD1. The CDR3 is made up of 13 amino acids. With 5 bases clipped from V and 8 bases from J, the junction kept 6 bases outside the gene matches. CDR3 region: CASSLRQGDEQFF. CDR3 sequence (DNA): TGTGCCAGCAGTCTCAGACAGGGCGATGAGCAGTTCTTC.

V usage is TRBV2 and J usage is TRBJ2-3, with D possibly matching TRBD2 (6 bases). CDR1 is SNHLY, CDR2 FYNNEI, per germline. This CDR3 is 14 amino acids long. The V gene lost 5 bases and the J gene lost 2 bases, with 11 bases spanning the gap. CDR3 region: CASSMTRHTDTQYF. The CDR3 nucleotides read TGTGCCAGCAGTATGACTAGACACACAGATACGCAGTATTTT.

This clonotype was seen only a few times. The chain has TRBV7-9 and TRBJ1-1; no firm D call. Deletions cut 5 bases from V and 6 bases from J, with 10 bases between. Germline V gene sequence: CDR1 SEHNR, CDR2 FQNEAQ (reference sequence). The CDR3 has 12 amino acids. The CDR3: CASSRLRAEAFF. CDR3 DNA sequence: TGTGCCAGCAGCCGACTGAGGGCTGAAGCTTTCTTT. The full variable domain, rest sourced from reference TRBV7-9 and TRBJ1-1, is DTGVSQNPRHKITKRGQNVTFRCDPISEHNRLYWYRQTLGQGPEFLTYFQNEAQLEKSRLLSDRFSAERPKGSFSTLEIQRTEQGDSAMYLCASSRLRAEAFFGQGTRLTVV.

Turning to this clonotype: The germline gene is not matched at one end of the junction; a read error may be the cause. The chain joins TRBV11-2 to TRBJ2-1, with a tentative D call TRBD2 (5 bases). Germline V CDR1 and CDR2: SGHAT, FQNNGV. This CDR3 contains 13 residues. The CDR3 sequence: CASSLVLGAGWVF. The CDR3 DNA reads TGTGCCAGCAGCTTAGTGCTGGGAGCTGGTTGGGTCTTC.